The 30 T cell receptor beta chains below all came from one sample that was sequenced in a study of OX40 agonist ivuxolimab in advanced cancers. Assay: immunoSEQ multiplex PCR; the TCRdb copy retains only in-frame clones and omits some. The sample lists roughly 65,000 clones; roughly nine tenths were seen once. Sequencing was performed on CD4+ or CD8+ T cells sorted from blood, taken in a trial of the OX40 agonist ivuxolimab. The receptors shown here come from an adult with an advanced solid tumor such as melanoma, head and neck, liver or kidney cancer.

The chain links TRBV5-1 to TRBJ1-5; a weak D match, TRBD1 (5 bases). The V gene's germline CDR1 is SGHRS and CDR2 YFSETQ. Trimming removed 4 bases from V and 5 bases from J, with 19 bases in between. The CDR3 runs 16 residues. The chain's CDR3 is CASSPGGSGTDQPQHF. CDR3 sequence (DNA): TGCGCCAGCAGCCCGGGAGGGTCGGGGACTGATCAGCCCCAGCATTTT.

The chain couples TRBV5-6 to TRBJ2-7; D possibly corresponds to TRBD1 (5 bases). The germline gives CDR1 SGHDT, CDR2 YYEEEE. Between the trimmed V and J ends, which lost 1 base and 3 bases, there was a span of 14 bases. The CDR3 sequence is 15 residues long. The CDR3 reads CASSLTAGYRYEQYF. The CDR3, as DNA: TGTGCCAGCAGCTTGACGGCAGGGTACCGCTACGAGCAGTACTTC.

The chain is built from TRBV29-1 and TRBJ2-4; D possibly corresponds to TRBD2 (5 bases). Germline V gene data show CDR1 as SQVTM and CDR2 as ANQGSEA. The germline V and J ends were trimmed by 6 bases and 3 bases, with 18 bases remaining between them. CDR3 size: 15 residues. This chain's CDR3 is CSVLSSLEGKNIQYF. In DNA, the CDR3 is TGCAGCGTGCTGTCTTCGCTAGAGGGCAAAAACATTCAGTACTTC.

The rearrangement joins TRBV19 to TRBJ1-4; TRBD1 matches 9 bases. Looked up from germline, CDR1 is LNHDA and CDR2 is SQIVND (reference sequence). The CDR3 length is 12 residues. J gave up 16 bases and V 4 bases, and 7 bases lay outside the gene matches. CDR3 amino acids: CASSNRDRDRFF. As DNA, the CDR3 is TGTGCCAGTAGTAATCGGGACAGGGACCGGTTTTTT.

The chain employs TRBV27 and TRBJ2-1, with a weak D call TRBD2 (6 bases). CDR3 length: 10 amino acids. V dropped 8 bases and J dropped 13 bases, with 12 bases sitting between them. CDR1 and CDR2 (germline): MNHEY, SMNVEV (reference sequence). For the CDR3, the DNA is TGTGCCAGCGGGCGGACTACTCAGTTCTTC. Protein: CASGRTTQFF.

CDR3: CASSPLGQGKMNTEAFF. DNA of the CDR3: TGTGCCAGCTCACCACTCGGACAGGGGAAGATGAACACTGAAGCTTTCTTT. The V gene is TRBV18, the J gene TRBJ1-1, with 9 bases matching TRBD1. The J segment lost 0 bases and the V segment lost 1 base, leaving 6 bases of the junction unmatched. This CDR3 is built from 17 residues. Germline CDR1 KGHSH, CDR2 LQKENI.

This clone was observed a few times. The CDR3 sequence: CAITGSGTGPAHSEQYF. CDR3 bases: TGTGCCATCACCGGCAGTGGAACGGGACCAGCTCACTCCGAGCAGTACTTC. This chain uses TRBV10-3 with TRBJ2-7, with D tentatively TRBD1 or TRBD2 (5 bases each). The CDR3 extends over 17 amino acids. V was cut by 7 bases and J by 6 bases, with 28 bases left in between. Per germline, CDR1 ENHRY and CDR2 SYGVKD.

DNA for the CDR3: TGTGCCAGCAGCCCTGGTCCGGGACTAGCCTACAATGAGCAGTTCTTC. Its protein product is CASSPGPGLAYNEQFF. This chain joins TRBV11-1 and TRBJ2-1, with 8 bases identical to TRBD2. V shed 5 bases, J shed 2 bases, and the junction held 8 bases outside the gene matches. The CDR3 covers 16 residues. Germline values: CDR1 SGHAT, CDR2 FQDESV (reference sequence).

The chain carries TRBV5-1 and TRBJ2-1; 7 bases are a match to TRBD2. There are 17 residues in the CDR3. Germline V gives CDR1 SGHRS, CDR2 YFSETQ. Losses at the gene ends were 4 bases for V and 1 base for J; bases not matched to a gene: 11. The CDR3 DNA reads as TGCGCCAGCAGCCCAATAGCGGGTATCGAGTCCTACAATGAGCAGTTCTTC. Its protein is CASSPIAGIESYNEQFF.

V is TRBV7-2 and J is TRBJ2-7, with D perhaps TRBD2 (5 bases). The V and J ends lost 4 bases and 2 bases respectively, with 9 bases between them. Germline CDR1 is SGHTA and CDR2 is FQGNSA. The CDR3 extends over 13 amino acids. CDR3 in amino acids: CASSWSGTYEQYF. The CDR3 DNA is TGTGCCAGCAGCTGGTCGGGAACCTACGAGCAGTACTTC.

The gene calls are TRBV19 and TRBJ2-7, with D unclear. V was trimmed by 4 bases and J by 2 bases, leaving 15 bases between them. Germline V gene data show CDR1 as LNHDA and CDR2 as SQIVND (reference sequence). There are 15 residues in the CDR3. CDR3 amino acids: CASSKTTFGPYEQYF. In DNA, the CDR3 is TGTGCCAGTAGTAAAACGACCTTTGGTCCCTACGAGCAGTACTTC.

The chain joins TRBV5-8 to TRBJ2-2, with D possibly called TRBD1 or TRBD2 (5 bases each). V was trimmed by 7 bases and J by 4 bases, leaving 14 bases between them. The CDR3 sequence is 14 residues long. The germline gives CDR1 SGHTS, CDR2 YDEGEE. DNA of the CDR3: TGTGCCAGCCAGCGAGGGGCGGGCACCGGGGAGCTGTTTTTT. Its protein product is CASQRGAGTGELFF.

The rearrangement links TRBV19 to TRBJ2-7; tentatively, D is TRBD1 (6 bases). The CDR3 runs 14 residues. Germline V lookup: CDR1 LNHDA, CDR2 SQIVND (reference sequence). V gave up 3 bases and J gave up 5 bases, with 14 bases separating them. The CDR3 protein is CASSILQGSHEQYF. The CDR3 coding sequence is TGTGCCAGTAGTATTCTCCAGGGGTCCCACGAGCAGTACTTC.

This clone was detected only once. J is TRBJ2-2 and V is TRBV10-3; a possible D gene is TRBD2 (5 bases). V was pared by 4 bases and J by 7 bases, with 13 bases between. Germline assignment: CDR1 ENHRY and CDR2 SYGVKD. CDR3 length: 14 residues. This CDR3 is CAISGGSTSGELFF. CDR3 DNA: TGTGCCATCAGTGGTGGGAGTACGAGCGGGGAGCTGTTTTTT.

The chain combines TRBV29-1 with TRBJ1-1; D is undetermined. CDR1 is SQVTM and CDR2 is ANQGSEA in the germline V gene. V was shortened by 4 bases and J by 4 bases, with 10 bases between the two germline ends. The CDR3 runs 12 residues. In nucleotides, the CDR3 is TGCAGCGTTGTTACCTGGAGCACTGAAGCTTTCTTT. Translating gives CSVVTWSTEAFF.

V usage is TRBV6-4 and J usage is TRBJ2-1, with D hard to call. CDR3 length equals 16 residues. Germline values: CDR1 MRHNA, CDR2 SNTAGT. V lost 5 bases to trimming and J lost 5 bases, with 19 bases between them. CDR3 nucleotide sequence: TGTGCCAGCAGTTCAACTCCGGGCCGGTCCCACAATGAGCAGTTCTTC. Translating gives CASSSTPGRSHNEQFF.

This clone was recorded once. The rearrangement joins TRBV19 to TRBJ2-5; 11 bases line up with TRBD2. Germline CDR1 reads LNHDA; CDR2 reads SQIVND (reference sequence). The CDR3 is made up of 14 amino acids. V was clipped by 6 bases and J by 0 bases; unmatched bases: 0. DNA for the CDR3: TGTGCCAGTAGGACTAGCGGGGACCAAGAGACCCAGTACTTC. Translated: CASRTSGDQETQYF. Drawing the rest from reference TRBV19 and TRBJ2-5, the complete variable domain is DGGITQSPKYLFRKEGQNVTLSCEQNLNHDAMYWYRQDPGQGLRLIYYSQIVNDFQKGDIAEGYSVSREKKESFPLTVTSAQKNPTAFYLCASRTSGDQETQYFGPGTRLLVL.

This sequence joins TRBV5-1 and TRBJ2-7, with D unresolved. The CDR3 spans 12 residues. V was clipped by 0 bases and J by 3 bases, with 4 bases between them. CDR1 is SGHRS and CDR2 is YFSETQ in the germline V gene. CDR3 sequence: CASSLVGYEQYF. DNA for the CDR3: TGCGCCAGCAGCTTGGTGGGCTACGAGCAGTACTTC.

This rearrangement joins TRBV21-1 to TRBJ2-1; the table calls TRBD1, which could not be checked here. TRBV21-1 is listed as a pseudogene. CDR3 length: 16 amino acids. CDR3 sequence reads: CASSKRVRQGYNEQFF. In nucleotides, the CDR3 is TGTGCCAGCAGCAAAAGGGTCCGGCAGGGATACAATGAGCAGTTCTTC.

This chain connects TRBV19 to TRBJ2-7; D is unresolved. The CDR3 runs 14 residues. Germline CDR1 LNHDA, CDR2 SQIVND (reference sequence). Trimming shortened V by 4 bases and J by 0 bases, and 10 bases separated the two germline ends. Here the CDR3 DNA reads TGTGCCAGTAGTACGAGCGAGAGCTCCTACGAGCAGTACTTC. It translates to CASSTSESSYEQYF.

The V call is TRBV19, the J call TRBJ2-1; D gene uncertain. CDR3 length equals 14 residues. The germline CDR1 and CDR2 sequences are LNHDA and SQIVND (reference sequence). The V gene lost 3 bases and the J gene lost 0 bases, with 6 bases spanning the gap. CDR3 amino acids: CASSMSGSYNEQFF. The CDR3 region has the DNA TGTGCCAGTAGTATGTCGGGCTCCTACAATGAGCAGTTCTTC.

CDR3 in DNA: TGTGCCAGTAGTCCCCAGTCCCAGCGGATAATACCTAATGAGCAGTTCTTC. Its translation is CASSPQSQRIIPNEQFF. The rearrangement uses TRBV19 and TRBJ2-1; D possibly corresponds to TRBD2 (5 bases). Germline CDR1 LNHDA, CDR2 SQIVND (reference sequence). The CDR3 has 17 amino acids. V lost 5 bases, J lost 7 bases, and 24 bases lay in between.

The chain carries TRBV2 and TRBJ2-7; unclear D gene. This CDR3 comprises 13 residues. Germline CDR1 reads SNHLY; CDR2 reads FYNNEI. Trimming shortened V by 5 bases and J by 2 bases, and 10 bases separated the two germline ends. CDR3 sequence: CASSLGRTYEQYF. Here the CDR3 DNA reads TGTGCCAGCAGTCTCGGCAGAACCTACGAGCAGTACTTC.

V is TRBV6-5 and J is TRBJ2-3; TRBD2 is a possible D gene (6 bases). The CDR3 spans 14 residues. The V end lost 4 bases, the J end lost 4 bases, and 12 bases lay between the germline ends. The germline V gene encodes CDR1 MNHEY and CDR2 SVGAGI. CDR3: CASSSAGSSDTQYF. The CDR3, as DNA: TGTGCCAGCAGTTCGGCCGGGAGCTCAGATACGCAGTATTTT.

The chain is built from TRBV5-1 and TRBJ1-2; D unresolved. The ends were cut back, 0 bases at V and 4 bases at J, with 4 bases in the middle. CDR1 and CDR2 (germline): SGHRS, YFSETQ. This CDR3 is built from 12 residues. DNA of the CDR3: TGCGCCAGCAGCTTGGATGGCTATGGCTACACCTTC. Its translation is CASSLDGYGYTF.

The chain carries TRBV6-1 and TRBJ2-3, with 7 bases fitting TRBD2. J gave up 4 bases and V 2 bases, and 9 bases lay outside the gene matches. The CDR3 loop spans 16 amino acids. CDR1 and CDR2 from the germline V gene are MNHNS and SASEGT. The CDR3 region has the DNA TGTGCCAGCAGTGAAATCGCTAGCGGATGGGCAGATACGCAGTATTTT. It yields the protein CASSEIASGWADTQYF.

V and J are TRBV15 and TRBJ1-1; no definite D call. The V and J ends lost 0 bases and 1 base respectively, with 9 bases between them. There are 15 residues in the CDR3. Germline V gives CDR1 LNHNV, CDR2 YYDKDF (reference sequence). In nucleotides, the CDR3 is TGTGCCACCAGCAGAGATCGTGTTCGGAACACTGAAGCTTTCTTT. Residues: CATSRDRVRNTEAFF.

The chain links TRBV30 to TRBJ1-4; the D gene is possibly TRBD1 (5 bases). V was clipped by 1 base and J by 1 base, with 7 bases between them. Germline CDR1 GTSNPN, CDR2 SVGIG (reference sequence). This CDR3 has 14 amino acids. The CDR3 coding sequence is TGTGCCTGGAGTGGCCAGGGAACTAATGAAAAACTGTTTTTT. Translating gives CAWSGQGTNEKLFF.

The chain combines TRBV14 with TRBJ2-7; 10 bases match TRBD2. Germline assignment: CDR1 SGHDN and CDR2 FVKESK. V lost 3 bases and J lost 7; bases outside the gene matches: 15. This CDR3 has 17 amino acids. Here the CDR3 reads CASSQALGTSALWEQYF. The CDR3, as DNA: TGTGCCAGCAGCCAGGCCCTAGGGACTAGCGCCCTATGGGAGCAGTACTTC.

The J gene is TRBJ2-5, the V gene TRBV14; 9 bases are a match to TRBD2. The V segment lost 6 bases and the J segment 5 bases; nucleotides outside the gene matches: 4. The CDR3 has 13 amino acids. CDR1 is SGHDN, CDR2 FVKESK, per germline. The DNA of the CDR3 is TGTGCCAGCAGGTTAGCGGGAGCCGAGACCCAGTACTTC. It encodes CASRLAGAETQYF.